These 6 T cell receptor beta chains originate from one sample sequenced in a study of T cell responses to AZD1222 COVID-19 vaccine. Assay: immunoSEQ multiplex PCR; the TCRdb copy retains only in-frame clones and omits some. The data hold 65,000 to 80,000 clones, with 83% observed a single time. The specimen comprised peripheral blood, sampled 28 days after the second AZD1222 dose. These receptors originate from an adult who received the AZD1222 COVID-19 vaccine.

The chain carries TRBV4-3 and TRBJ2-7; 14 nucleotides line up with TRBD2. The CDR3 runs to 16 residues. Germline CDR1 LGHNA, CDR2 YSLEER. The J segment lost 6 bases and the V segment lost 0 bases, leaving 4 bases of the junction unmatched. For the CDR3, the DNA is TGCGCCAGCAGCCAAGAACCGGGACTAGCGGGAGCCGAGCAGTACTTC. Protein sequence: CASSQEPGLAGAEQYF.

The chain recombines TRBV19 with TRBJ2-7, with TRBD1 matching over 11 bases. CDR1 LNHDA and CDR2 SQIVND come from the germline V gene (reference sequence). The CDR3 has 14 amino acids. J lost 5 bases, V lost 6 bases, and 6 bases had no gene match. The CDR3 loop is CASRRDRGNDEQYF. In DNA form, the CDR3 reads TGTGCCAGTAGGAGGGACAGGGGGAATGACGAGCAGTACTTC. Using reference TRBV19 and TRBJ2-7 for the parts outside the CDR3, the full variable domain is DGGITQSPKYLFRKEGQNVTLSCEQNLNHDAMYWYRQDPGQGLRLIYYSQIVNDFQKGDIAEGYSVSREKKESFPLTVTSAQKNPTAFYLCASRRDRGNDEQYFGPGTRLTVT.

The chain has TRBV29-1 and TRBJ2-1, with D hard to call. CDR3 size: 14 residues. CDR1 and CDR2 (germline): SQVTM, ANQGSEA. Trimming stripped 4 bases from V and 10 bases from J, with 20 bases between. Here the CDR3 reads CSVAVQVADREQFF. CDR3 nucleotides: TGCAGCGTTGCCGTGCAGGTGGCCGACCGAGAGCAGTTCTTC.

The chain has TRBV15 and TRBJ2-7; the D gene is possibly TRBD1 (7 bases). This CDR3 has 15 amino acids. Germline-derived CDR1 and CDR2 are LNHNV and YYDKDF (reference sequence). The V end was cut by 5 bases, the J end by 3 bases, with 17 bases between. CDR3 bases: TGTGCCACCAGCCCCGGAGGAGGGGGCCACTACGAGCAGTACTTC. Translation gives CATSPGGGGHYEQYF.

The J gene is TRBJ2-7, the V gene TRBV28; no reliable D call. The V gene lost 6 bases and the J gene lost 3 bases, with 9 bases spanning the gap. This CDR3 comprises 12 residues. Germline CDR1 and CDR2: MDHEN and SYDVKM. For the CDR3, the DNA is TGTGCCAGCAGCTCGGACCTCTACGAGCAGTACTTC. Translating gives CASSSDLYEQYF.

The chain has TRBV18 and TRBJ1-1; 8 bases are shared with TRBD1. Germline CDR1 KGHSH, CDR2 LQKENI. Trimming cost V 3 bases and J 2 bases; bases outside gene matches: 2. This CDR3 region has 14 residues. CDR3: CASSPDRGNTEAFF. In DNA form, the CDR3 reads TGTGCCAGCTCACCCGACAGGGGCAACACTGAAGCTTTCTTT.